This entry describes one TCR beta chain. Antigen unknown. Measured with immunoSEQ multiplex PCR; TCRdb has only the in-frame clones, and not every one. The table has 100,000 or so clones, 82% seen once. The sample is drawn from a study of T cell responses to AZD1222 COVID-19 vaccine. This CDR3 spans 14 amino acids. The germline V gene encodes CDR1 LGHNA and CDR2 YNFKEQ. Trimming pared 1 base from V and 2 bases from J, leaving 8 bases between. Study-level results: Donors skewed white British and female; clonal diversity was possibly underestimated.

The receptor was derived from an adult in good health. The rearrangement links TRBV4-2 to TRBJ1-2; no clear D gene. The sequencing here drew on peripheral blood, taken on day 0 of AZD1222 vaccination. In DNA, the CDR3 is TGTGCCAGCAGCCAAGGCGTAACGAACTATGGCTACACCTTC. Its protein is CASSQGVTNYGYTF.